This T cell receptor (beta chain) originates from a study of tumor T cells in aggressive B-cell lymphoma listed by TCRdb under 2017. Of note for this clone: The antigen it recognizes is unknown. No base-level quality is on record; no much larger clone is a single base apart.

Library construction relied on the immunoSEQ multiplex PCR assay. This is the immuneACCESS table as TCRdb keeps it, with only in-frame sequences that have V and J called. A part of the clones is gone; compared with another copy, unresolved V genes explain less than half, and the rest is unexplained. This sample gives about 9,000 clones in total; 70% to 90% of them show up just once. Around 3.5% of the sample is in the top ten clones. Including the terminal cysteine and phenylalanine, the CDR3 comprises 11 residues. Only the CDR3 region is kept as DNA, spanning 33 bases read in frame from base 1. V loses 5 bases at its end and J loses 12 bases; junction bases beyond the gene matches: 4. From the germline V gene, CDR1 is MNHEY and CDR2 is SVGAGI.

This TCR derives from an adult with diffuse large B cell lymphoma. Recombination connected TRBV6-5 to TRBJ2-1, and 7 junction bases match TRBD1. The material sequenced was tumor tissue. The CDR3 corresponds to CASSKGQMQFF. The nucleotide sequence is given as TGTGCCAGCAGTAAGGGACAGATGCAGTTCTTC.